This is a list of T cell receptor beta chains from one sample in a study of blood T cell repertoires in COVID-19. TCRdb keeps only in-frame clones here, not all; method: immunoSEQ multiplex PCR. This table holds 60,000 or so clones, around 90% found once. The sample comprised peripheral blood. The receptors stem from a human donor with active COVID-19. The donor label of this sample is uncertain. Each CDR3 is given with its conserved first and last residue. Each record gives: J gene, D gene, clone size, V gene, CDR3 length, CDR3 protein, CDR3 DNA. The D gene is left open where the match is weak. Size is omitted from some rows. Given values are once, few, many or a class for expanded clones.

j_call: TRBJ2-1; d_call: TRBD1; clone_size: few; v_call: TRBV11-2; cdr3_length: 15; cdr3_aa: CASSLWGQGPDEQFF; cdr3_nt: TGTGCCAGCAGCCTTTGGGGACAGGGTCCCGATGAGCAGTTCTTC
j_call: TRBJ2-7; d_call: TRBD1; clone_size: .; v_call: TRBV5-6; cdr3_length: 14; cdr3_aa: CASSLGTGGFEQYF; cdr3_nt: TGTGCCAGCAGCCTGGGGACAGGGGGCTTCGAGCAGTACTTC
j_call: TRBJ2-2; d_call: .; clone_size: .; v_call: TRBV7-9; cdr3_length: 15; cdr3_aa: CASSRATPNTGELFF; cdr3_nt: TGTGCCAGCAGCCGTGCCACACCGAACACCGGGGAGCTGTTTTTT
j_call: TRBJ1-2; d_call: .; clone_size: .; v_call: TRBV15; cdr3_length: 15; cdr3_aa: CATSRGGAKGYGYTF; cdr3_nt: TGTGCCACCAGCCGCGGGGGGGCGAAGGGCTATGGCTACACCTTC
j_call: TRBJ2-3; d_call: .; clone_size: .; v_call: TRBV25-1; cdr3_length: 15; cdr3_aa: CASRGDRPSTDTQYF; cdr3_nt: TGTGCCAGCAGGGGTGACAGGCCATCCACAGATACGCAGTATTTT
j_call: TRBJ2-1; d_call: TRBD2; clone_size: .; v_call: TRBV5-1; cdr3_length: 17; cdr3_aa: CASSLDLAGGPYNEQFF; cdr3_nt: TGCGCCAGCAGCTTGGACCTGGCGGGAGGGCCTTACAATGAGCAGTTCTTC
j_call: TRBJ1-5; d_call: .; clone_size: once; v_call: TRBV6-2/TRBV6-3; cdr3_length: 15; cdr3_aa: CASSYGTPLDQPQHF; cdr3_nt: TGTGCCAGCAGTTACGGGACACCTTTGGATCAGCCCCAGCATTTT
j_call: TRBJ2-1; d_call: .; clone_size: .; v_call: TRBV10-2; cdr3_length: 17; cdr3_aa: CASSGNYGVQKFLEQFF; cdr3_nt: TGCGCCAGCAGTGGCAACTACGGGGTCCAAAAGTTCCTTGAGCAGTTCTTC
j_call: TRBJ2-1; d_call: .; clone_size: once; v_call: TRBV24-1; cdr3_length: 13; cdr3_aa: CATGRQGSNEQFF; cdr3_nt: TGTGCCACCGGACGGCAGGGTTCGAATGAGCAGTTCTTC
j_call: TRBJ1-5; d_call: TRBD1; clone_size: few; v_call: TRBV11-2; cdr3_length: 13; cdr3_aa: CASSFGQGQPQHF; cdr3_nt: TGTGCCAGCAGCTTCGGACAGGGACAGCCCCAGCATTTT
j_call: TRBJ1-1; d_call: .; clone_size: .; v_call: TRBV2; cdr3_length: 15; cdr3_aa: CASSSQVTANTEAFF; cdr3_nt: TGTGCCAGCAGTTCTCAAGTGACAGCTAACACTGAAGCTTTCTTT
j_call: TRBJ1-6; d_call: .; clone_size: .; v_call: TRBV30; cdr3_length: 19; cdr3_aa: CAWSVGTGRGNSYNSPLHF; cdr3_nt: TGTGCCTGGAGTGTAGGTACAGGCCGCGGTAACTCCTATAATTCACCCCTCCACTTT
j_call: TRBJ2-3; d_call: TRBD1; clone_size: .; v_call: TRBV5-1; cdr3_length: 14; cdr3_aa: CASSTGVYTDTQYF; cdr3_nt: TGCGCCAGCAGCACAGGGGTTTACACAGATACGCAGTATTTT
j_call: TRBJ2-1; d_call: TRBD2; clone_size: .; v_call: TRBV3-1/TRBV3-2; cdr3_length: 15; cdr3_aa: CASSRLLAGYNEQFF; cdr3_nt: TGTGCCAGCAGCCGACTACTAGCGGGCTACAATGAGCAGTTCTTC
j_call: TRBJ1-5; d_call: .; clone_size: .; v_call: TRBV3-1/TRBV3-2; cdr3_length: 15; cdr3_aa: CASSQDHQGYQPQHF; cdr3_nt: TGTGCCAGCAGCCAAGATCACCAGGGTTATCAGCCCCAGCATTTT
j_call: TRBJ2-3; d_call: TRBD2; clone_size: .; v_call: TRBV19; cdr3_length: 15; cdr3_aa: CASALTSGSTDTQYF; cdr3_nt: TGTGCCAGTGCGTTGACTAGCGGGAGCACAGATACGCAGTATTTT
j_call: TRBJ2-6; d_call: TRBD1; clone_size: .; v_call: TRBV13; cdr3_length: 19; cdr3_aa: CASSRTGSLPSSGANVLTF; cdr3_nt: TGTGCCAGCAGCCGGACAGGCTCCCTGCCCTCCTCTGGGGCCAACGTCCTGACTTTC
j_call: TRBJ2-7; d_call: TRBD2; clone_size: .; v_call: TRBV28; cdr3_length: 15; cdr3_aa: CASSAPGGPPYEQYF; cdr3_nt: TGTGCCAGCAGTGCTCCGGGAGGGCCCCCCTACGAGCAGTACTTC
j_call: TRBJ1-5; d_call: .; clone_size: .; v_call: TRBV6-2/TRBV6-3; cdr3_length: 16; cdr3_aa: CASSYEQAYFGQPQHF; cdr3_nt: TGTGCCAGCAGTTACGAACAGGCCTACTTCGGTCAGCCCCAGCATTTT
j_call: TRBJ2-1; d_call: .; clone_size: .; v_call: TRBV7-8; cdr3_length: 14; cdr3_aa: CASIPVSSYNEQFF; cdr3_nt: TGTGCCAGCATCCCGGTTAGCTCCTACAATGAGCAGTTCTTC
j_call: TRBJ1-1; d_call: .; clone_size: .; v_call: TRBV10-3; cdr3_length: 13; cdr3_aa: CAISRGGGTEAFF; cdr3_nt: TGTGCCATCAGCCGCGGGGGAGGGACTGAAGCTTTCTTT
j_call: TRBJ2-3; d_call: .; clone_size: .; v_call: TRBV11-3; cdr3_length: 13; cdr3_aa: CASSLDLRDTQYF; cdr3_nt: TGTGCCAGCAGCTTAGATCTCAGAGATACGCAGTATTTT
j_call: TRBJ1-2; d_call: .; clone_size: .; v_call: TRBV27; cdr3_length: 12; cdr3_aa: CASSWGTGPYTF; cdr3_nt: TGTGCCAGCAGTTGGGGTACAGGACCCTACACCTTC
j_call: TRBJ1-1; d_call: TRBD1; clone_size: .; v_call: TRBV7-3; cdr3_length: 13; cdr3_aa: CATGQGSGTEAFF; cdr3_nt: TGTGCCACCGGACAGGGTTCGGGCACTGAAGCTTTCTTT
j_call: TRBJ1-1; d_call: .; clone_size: .; v_call: TRBV6-5; cdr3_length: 13; cdr3_aa: CASSPYGGTEAFF; cdr3_nt: TGTGCCAGCAGTCCCTACGGGGGGACTGAAGCTTTCTTT
j_call: TRBJ2-1; d_call: TRBD1; clone_size: .; v_call: TRBV25-1; cdr3_length: 15; cdr3_aa: CASSVAGQGYNEQFF; cdr3_nt: TGTGCCAGCAGTGTGGCGGGACAGGGTTACAATGAGCAGTTCTTC
j_call: TRBJ1-4; d_call: .; clone_size: .; v_call: TRBV7-8; cdr3_length: 16; cdr3_aa: CASSPRRLSRNEKLFF; cdr3_nt: TGTGCCAGCAGCCCCCGACGGCTATCGCGGAATGAAAAACTGTTTTTT
j_call: TRBJ1-4; d_call: .; clone_size: .; v_call: TRBV12-3/TRBV12-4; cdr3_length: 13; cdr3_aa: CASRDSTPEKLFF; cdr3_nt: TGTGCCAGCAGAGACTCAACACCTGAAAAACTGTTTTTT
j_call: TRBJ2-5; d_call: TRBD1; clone_size: .; v_call: TRBV5-1; cdr3_length: 13; cdr3_aa: CASSPDRAETQYF; cdr3_nt: TGCGCCAGCAGCCCAGACAGGGCCGAGACCCAGTACTTC
j_call: TRBJ2-7; d_call: TRBD2; clone_size: .; v_call: TRBV10-1; cdr3_length: 16; cdr3_aa: CASSESRRETTYEQYF; cdr3_nt: TGCGCCAGCAGTGAGTCTCGGCGGGAGACTACCTACGAGCAGTACTTC
j_call: TRBJ1-2; d_call: .; clone_size: .; v_call: TRBV7-3; cdr3_length: 13; cdr3_aa: CASSPNRDYGYTF; cdr3_nt: TGTGCCAGCAGCCCTAACAGGGATTATGGCTACACCTTC
j_call: TRBJ2-7; d_call: .; clone_size: .; v_call: TRBV12-3/TRBV12-4; cdr3_length: 13; cdr3_aa: CASSLSATYEQYF; cdr3_nt: TGTGCCAGCAGTTTATCCGCTACCTACGAGCAGTACTTC
j_call: TRBJ1-4; d_call: TRBD1; clone_size: .; v_call: TRBV7-9; cdr3_length: 15; cdr3_aa: CASSLATGGEEKLFF; cdr3_nt: TGTGCCAGCAGCTTAGCGACAGGGGGAGAGGAAAAACTGTTTTTT
j_call: TRBJ1-4; d_call: .; clone_size: .; v_call: TRBV4-1; cdr3_length: 15; cdr3_aa: CASSQVGPGKEKLFF; cdr3_nt: TGCGCCAGCAGCCAAGTAGGGCCGGGGAAGGAAAAACTGTTTTTT
j_call: TRBJ1-2; d_call: TRBD1; clone_size: .; v_call: TRBV5-1; cdr3_length: 16; cdr3_aa: CASSPGPGQGASGYTF; cdr3_nt: TGCGCCAGCAGCCCCGGCCCGGGACAGGGGGCGTCTGGCTACACCTTC
j_call: TRBJ2-7; d_call: TRBD2; clone_size: .; v_call: TRBV18; cdr3_length: 15; cdr3_aa: CASSGRLAGAYEQYF; cdr3_nt: TGTGCCAGCTCAGGCCGACTAGCGGGAGCATACGAGCAGTACTTC
j_call: TRBJ1-1; d_call: .; clone_size: .; v_call: TRBV3-1/TRBV3-2; cdr3_length: 11; cdr3_aa: CASSQGGEAFF; cdr3_nt: TGTGCCAGCAGCCAAGGAGGGGAAGCTTTCTTT
j_call: TRBJ1-6; d_call: .; clone_size: .; v_call: TRBV27; cdr3_length: 15; cdr3_aa: CASSLSGAYNSPLHF; cdr3_nt: TGTGCCAGCAGTTTAAGTGGGGCGTATAATTCACCCCTCCACTTT
j_call: TRBJ1-1; d_call: TRBD1; clone_size: .; v_call: TRBV29-1; cdr3_length: 12; cdr3_aa: CSVGPGGGEAFF; cdr3_nt: TGCAGCGTTGGACCAGGGGGAGGTGAAGCTTTCTTT
j_call: TRBJ2-2; d_call: .; clone_size: .; v_call: TRBV2; cdr3_length: 13; cdr3_aa: CASSPSRTGELFF; cdr3_nt: TGTGCCAGCAGCCCCTCTAGAACCGGGGAGCTGTTTTTT
j_call: TRBJ1-5; d_call: TRBD1; clone_size: .; v_call: TRBV18; cdr3_length: 14; cdr3_aa: CASSQGQGGQPQHF; cdr3_nt: TGTGCCAGCTCCCAGGGACAGGGTGGTCAGCCCCAGCATTTT
j_call: TRBJ2-7; d_call: TRBD2; clone_size: .; v_call: TRBV10-3; cdr3_length: 13; cdr3_aa: CAISGGGADEQYF; cdr3_nt: TGTGCCATCAGTGGGGGAGGGGCCGACGAGCAGTACTTC
j_call: TRBJ2-7; d_call: .; clone_size: .; v_call: TRBV28; cdr3_length: 14; cdr3_aa: CASSSFGQGGEQYF; cdr3_nt: TGTGCCAGCAGTTCTTTCGGGCAGGGGGGCGAGCAGTACTTC
j_call: TRBJ1-5; d_call: .; clone_size: .; v_call: TRBV7-9; cdr3_length: 14; cdr3_aa: CASSFGASNQPQHF; cdr3_nt: TGTGCCAGCAGCTTTGGAGCAAGCAATCAGCCCCAGCATTTT
j_call: TRBJ1-5; d_call: TRBD1; clone_size: .; v_call: TRBV18; cdr3_length: 13; cdr3_aa: CASSQAGGQPQHF; cdr3_nt: TGTGCCAGCTCACAGGCAGGGGGGCAGCCCCAGCATTTT
j_call: TRBJ1-2; d_call: .; clone_size: .; v_call: TRBV6-5; cdr3_length: 13; cdr3_aa: CASSYRAGNGYTF; cdr3_nt: TGTGCCAGCAGTTACCGGGCAGGGAATGGCTACACCTTC
j_call: TRBJ2-3; d_call: TRBD2; clone_size: .; v_call: TRBV7-9; cdr3_length: 16; cdr3_aa: CASSSLSGGPGDTQYF; cdr3_nt: TGTGCCAGCAGCTCCCTCAGCGGGGGTCCCGGAGATACGCAGTATTTT
j_call: TRBJ2-5; d_call: TRBD1; clone_size: .; v_call: TRBV29-1; cdr3_length: 13; cdr3_aa: CSFDRGAQETQYF; cdr3_nt: TGCAGCTTTGACAGGGGGGCCCAAGAGACCCAGTACTTC
j_call: TRBJ2-2; d_call: TRBD1; clone_size: .; v_call: TRBV7-3; cdr3_length: 15; cdr3_aa: CASSLGQGVPGELFF; cdr3_nt: TGTGCCAGCAGCTTAGGACAGGGGGTCCCCGGGGAGCTGTTTTTT
j_call: TRBJ2-5; d_call: TRBD2; clone_size: .; v_call: TRBV29-1; cdr3_length: 13; cdr3_aa: CSVRTSGKETQYF; cdr3_nt: TGCAGCGTTAGGACTAGCGGTAAAGAGACCCAGTACTTC
j_call: TRBJ1-1; d_call: .; clone_size: .; v_call: TRBV4-1; cdr3_length: 13; cdr3_aa: CASSQDTGDEAFF; cdr3_nt: TGCGCCAGCAGCCAAGATACGGGGGATGAAGCTTTCTTT
j_call: TRBJ1-1; d_call: TRBD1; clone_size: once; v_call: TRBV6-5; cdr3_length: 13; cdr3_aa: CASRDRVGTEAFF; cdr3_nt: TGTGCCAGCAGAGACAGGGTGGGCACTGAAGCTTTCTTT
j_call: TRBJ2-7; d_call: TRBD2; clone_size: .; v_call: TRBV27; cdr3_length: 15; cdr3_aa: CASSFGSGTPYEQYF; cdr3_nt: TGTGCCAGCAGTTTCGGTAGCGGGACTCCCTACGAGCAGTACTTC
j_call: TRBJ1-2; d_call: TRBD1; clone_size: .; v_call: TRBV7-9; cdr3_length: 14; cdr3_aa: CATPWAGGALGYTF; cdr3_nt: TGTGCCACCCCATGGGCAGGGGGTGCCCTCGGCTACACCTTC
j_call: TRBJ2-2; d_call: TRBD1; clone_size: .; v_call: TRBV9; cdr3_length: 15; cdr3_aa: CASSPRDSGTGELFF; cdr3_nt: TGTGCCAGCAGCCCCCGGGACAGCGGCACCGGGGAGCTGTTTTTT
j_call: TRBJ1-6; d_call: .; clone_size: once; v_call: TRBV5-1; cdr3_length: 14; cdr3_aa: CASSLRTGYSPLHF; cdr3_nt: TGCGCCAGCAGCTTGAGAACGGGTTATTCACCCCTCCACTTT